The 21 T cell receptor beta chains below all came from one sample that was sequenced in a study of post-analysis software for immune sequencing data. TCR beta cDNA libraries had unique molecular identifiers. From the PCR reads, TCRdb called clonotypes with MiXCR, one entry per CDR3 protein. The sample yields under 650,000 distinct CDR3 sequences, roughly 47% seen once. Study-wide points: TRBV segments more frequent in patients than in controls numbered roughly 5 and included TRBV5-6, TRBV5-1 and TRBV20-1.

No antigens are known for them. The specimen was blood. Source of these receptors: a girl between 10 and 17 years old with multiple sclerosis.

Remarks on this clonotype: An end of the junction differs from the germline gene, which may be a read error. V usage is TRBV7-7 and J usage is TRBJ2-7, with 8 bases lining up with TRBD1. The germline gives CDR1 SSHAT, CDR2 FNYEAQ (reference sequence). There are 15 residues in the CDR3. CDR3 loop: CASSLAQGAPYEQYF. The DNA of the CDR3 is TGTGCTAGCAGCTTAGCTCAGGGGGCCCCCTACGAGCAGTACTTC.

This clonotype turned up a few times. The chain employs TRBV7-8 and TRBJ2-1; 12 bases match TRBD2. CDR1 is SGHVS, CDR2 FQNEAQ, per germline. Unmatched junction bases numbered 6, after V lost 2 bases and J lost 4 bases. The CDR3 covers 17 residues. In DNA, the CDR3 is TGTGCCAGCAGCTTAACTAGCGGGGGGTTGAGGTACAATGAGCAGTTCTTC. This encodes CASSLTSGGLRYNEQFF.

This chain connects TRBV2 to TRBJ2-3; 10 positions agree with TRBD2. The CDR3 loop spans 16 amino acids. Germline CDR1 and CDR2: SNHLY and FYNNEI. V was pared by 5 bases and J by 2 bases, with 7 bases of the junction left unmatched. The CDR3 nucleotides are TGTGCCAGCAGTCCCCGAGCGGGAGGGACCACAGATACGCAGTATTTT. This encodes CASSPRAGGTTDTQYF.

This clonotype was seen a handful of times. CDR3 nucleotide sequence: TGTGCCAGCAGTTTGGGCGGCGCACCGGTGGATGAGCAGTTCTTC. This codes for CASSLGGAPVDEQFF. This chain connects TRBV12-3 or TRBV12-4 to TRBJ2-1; D is uncertain. Trimming removed 3 bases from V and 8 bases from J, with 17 bases in between. The CDR3 is 15 residues long.

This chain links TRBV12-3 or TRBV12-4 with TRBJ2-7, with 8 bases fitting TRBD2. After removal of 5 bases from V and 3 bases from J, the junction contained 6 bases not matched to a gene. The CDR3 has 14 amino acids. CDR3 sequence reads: CASSPGAGDYEQYF. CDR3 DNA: TGTGCCAGCAGTCCAGGAGCGGGAGACTACGAGCAGTACTTC.

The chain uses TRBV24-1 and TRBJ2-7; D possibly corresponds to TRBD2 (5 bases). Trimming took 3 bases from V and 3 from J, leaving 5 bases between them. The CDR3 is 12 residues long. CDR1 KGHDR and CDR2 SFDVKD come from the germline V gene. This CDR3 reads CATSDRGYEQYF. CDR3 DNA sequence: TGTGCCACCAGTGATCGGGGCTACGAGCAGTACTTC.

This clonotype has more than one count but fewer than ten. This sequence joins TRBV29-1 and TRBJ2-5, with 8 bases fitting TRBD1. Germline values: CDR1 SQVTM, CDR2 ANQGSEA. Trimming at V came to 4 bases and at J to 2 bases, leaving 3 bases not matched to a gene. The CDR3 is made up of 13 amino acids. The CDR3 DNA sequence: TGCAGCGTTGTGCACAGGGGGCAAGAGACCCAGTACTTC. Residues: CSVVHRGQETQYF.

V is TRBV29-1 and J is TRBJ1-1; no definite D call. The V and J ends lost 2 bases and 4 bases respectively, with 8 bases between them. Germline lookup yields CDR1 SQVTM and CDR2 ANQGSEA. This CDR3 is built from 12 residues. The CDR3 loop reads CSVELVRTEAFF. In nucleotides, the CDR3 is TGCAGCGTTGAATTGGTACGCACTGAAGCTTTCTTT.

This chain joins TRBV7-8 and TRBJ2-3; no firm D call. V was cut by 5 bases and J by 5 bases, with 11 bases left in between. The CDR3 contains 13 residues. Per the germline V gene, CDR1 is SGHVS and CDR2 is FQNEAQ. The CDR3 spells CASSPPWGDTQYF. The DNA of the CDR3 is TGTGCCAGCAGCCCACCGTGGGGAGATACGCAGTATTTT.

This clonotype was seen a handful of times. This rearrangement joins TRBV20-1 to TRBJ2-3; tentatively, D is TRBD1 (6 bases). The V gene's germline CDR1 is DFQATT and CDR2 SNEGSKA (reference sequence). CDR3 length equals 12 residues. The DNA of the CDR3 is TGCAGCGTTGGACAGAACACAGATACGCAGTATTTT. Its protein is CSVGQNTDTQYF.

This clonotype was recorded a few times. The CDR3: CASRPSGLAGVGEQFF. The DNA for the CDR3 is TGTGCCAGCAGGCCCTCAGGACTAGCGGGAGTAGGGGAGCAGTTCTTC. V gene TRBV4-2 combines with J gene TRBJ2-1; 13 nucleotides align to TRBD2. The CDR3 sequence is 16 residues long. V lost 6 bases and J lost 10; bases outside the gene matches: 12. Germline assignment: CDR1 LGHNA and CDR2 YNFKEQ.

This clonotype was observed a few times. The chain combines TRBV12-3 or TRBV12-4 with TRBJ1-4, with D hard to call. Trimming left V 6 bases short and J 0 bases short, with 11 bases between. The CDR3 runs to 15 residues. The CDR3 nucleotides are TGTGCCAGCAGCAAGAACAGCCCAACTAATGAAAAACTGTTTTTT. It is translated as CASSKNSPTNEKLFF.

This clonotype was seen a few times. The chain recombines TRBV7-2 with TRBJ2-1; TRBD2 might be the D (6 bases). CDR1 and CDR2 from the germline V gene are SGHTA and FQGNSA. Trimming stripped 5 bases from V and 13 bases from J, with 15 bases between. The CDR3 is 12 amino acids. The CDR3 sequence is CASSGASATQFF. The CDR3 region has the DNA TGTGCCAGCAGCGGGGCTAGCGCGACCCAGTTCTTC.

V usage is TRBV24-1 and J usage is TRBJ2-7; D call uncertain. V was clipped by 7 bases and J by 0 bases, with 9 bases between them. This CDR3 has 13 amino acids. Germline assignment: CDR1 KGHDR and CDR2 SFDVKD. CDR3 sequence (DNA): TGTGCCACCAGAGGCAGGATCTCCTACGAGCAGTACTTC. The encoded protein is CATRGRISYEQYF.

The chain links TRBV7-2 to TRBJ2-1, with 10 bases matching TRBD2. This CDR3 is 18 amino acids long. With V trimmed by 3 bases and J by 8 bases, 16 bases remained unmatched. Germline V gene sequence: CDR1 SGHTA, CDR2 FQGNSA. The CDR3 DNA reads TGTGCCAGCAGCTTGAGTGTGGGATTCAGCGGGAGGGCCGATGAGCAGTTCTTC. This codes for CASSLSVGFSGRADEQFF.

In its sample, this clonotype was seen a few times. DNA for the CDR3: TGTGCCAGCAGTTTAGGGGGAAGGCGCAATCAGCCCCAGCATTTT. It is translated as CASSLGGRRNQPQHF. This chain connects TRBV27 to TRBJ1-5; D is perhaps TRBD1 (5 bases). Germline V gene lookup returns CDR1 MNHEY and CDR2 SMNVEV (reference sequence). The CDR3 loop spans 15 amino acids. Trimming stripped 2 bases from V and 2 bases from J, with 10 bases between.

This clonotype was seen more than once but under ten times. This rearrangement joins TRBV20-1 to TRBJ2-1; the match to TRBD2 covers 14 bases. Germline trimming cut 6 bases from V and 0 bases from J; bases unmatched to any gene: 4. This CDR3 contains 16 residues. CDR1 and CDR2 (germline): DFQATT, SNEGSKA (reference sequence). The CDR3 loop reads CSAPGTSGGSYNEQFF. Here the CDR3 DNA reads TGCAGTGCCCCCGGGACTAGCGGGGGCTCCTACAATGAGCAGTTCTTC.

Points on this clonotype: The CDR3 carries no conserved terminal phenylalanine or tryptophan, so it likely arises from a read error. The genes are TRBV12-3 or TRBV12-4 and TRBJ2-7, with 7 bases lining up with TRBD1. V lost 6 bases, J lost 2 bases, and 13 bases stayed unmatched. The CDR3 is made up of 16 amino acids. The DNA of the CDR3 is TGTGCCAGCAGCAATCCGTCGACAGGGTGGGCCTACGAGCAGTACTTA. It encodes CASSNPSTGWAYEQYL.

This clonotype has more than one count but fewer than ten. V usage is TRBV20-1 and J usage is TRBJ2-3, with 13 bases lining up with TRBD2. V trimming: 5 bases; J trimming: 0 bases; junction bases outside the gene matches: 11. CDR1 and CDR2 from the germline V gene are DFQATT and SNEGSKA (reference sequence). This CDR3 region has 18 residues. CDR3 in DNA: TGCAGTGCTGAGCGACTAGCGGGGGGTCCAAGAAGCACAGATACGCAGTATTTT. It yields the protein CSAERLAGGPRSTDTQYF.

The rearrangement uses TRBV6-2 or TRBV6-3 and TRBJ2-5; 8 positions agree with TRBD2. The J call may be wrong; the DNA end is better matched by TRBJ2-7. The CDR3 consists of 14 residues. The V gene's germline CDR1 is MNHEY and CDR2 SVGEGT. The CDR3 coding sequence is TGTGCCAGCAGTCGGGGACTAGAATCCTACGAGCAGTACTTC. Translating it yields CASSRGLESYEQYF.

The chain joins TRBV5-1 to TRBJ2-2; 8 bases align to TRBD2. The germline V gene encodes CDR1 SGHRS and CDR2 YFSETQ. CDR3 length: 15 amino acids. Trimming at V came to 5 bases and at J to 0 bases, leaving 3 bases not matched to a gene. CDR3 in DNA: TGCGCCAGCAGGTTAGCGGGGCCGAACACCGGGGAGCTGTTTTTT. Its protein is CASRLAGPNTGELFF.